This T cell receptor (beta chain) was identified during a study of low-dose radiotherapy and immunotherapy resistance in tumors. Study at large: It was 1 Gy per fraction every two weeks that Cohort 2 received, adding up to 13 Gy over 26 weeks.

In its sample, this clonotype was seen many times. Trimming removed 8 bases from V and 3 bases from J; junction bases left unmatched: 9. Germline V gene data show CDR1 as MNHEY and CDR2 as SVGAGI. The CDR3 consists of 14 residues. Time point: before trial treatment. Donors received a regimen that comprised nivolumab, ipilimumab, aspirin, low-dose cyclophosphamide and low-dose radiotherapy. Alpha- and beta-chain coverage of first-strand cDNA came from TRAV- and TRBV-specific primers. The authors ran around 22 PCR cycles to amplify TCRs with a constant-region primer and V-primer adapter. TCRdb used MiXCR to reprocess the reads, holding one entry per CDR3 protein. The table records 60,000 or so distinct CDR3 sequences, about a quarter of them present only once.

The sample was PBMCs, taken before treatment. The TCR comes from a male donor with rectosigmoid adenocarcinoma. The rearrangement links TRBV6-5 to TRBJ2-7; 8 bases align to TRBD1. CDR3 nucleotides: TGTGCCAGCGGGGCCGGGACAGGAAGCTACGAGCAGTACTTC. Protein: CASGAGTGSYEQYF.